One and the same sample provided the 22 T cell receptor beta chains below, sequenced in a study of response to subunit inactivated influenza vaccine. Using its own MiXCR run on the RT-PCR reads, TCRdb lists one record per CDR3 protein. The sample contains 500,000 to 600,000 distinct CDR3 sequences, about 15% of which appear only once. The sample consisted of PBMCs from blood, taken 12 days after vaccination. The receptor source for this set is a man in his fifties or sixties who received an inactivated influenza vaccine.

V is TRBV12-3 or TRBV12-4 and J is TRBJ2-3; 8 positions agree with TRBD1. Losses at the gene ends were 5 bases for V and 5 bases for J; bases not matched to a gene: 9. The CDR3 is made up of 15 amino acids. The DNA for the CDR3 is TGTGCCAGCAGTCCCCCGGACAGGGTTAGAGATACGCAGTATTTT. The encoded protein is CASSPPDRVRDTQYF.

Ten or more counts support this clonotype. The chain has TRBV6-1 and TRBJ2-1; 7 bases map to TRBD1. Germline V gene lookup returns CDR1 MNHNS and CDR2 SASEGT. The CDR3 is 15 amino acids. The V and J ends lost 6 bases and 0 bases, in that order; junction bases with no gene match: 5. CDR3 protein: CASSPDRSSYNEQFF. CDR3 sequence (DNA): TGTGCCAGCAGCCCGGACAGGAGCTCCTACAATGAGCAGTTCTTC.

This clonotype appeared a few times. The chain is built from TRBV2 and TRBJ2-7; 7 bases map to TRBD1. Germline CDR1 and CDR2: SNHLY and FYNNEI. The V gene end was trimmed by 5 bases and the J gene end by 3 bases; junction bases not matched to a gene: 7. This CDR3 is built from 14 residues. CDR3 sequence reads: CASSTRDRLYEQYF. As DNA, the CDR3 is TGTGCCAGCAGTACCCGGGACAGACTCTACGAGCAGTACTTC.

This clonotype has a handful of counts. This rearrangement joins TRBV7-2 to TRBJ2-1, with 7 bases that match TRBD2. The junction had 4 bases not matched to a gene; V was cut back by 5 bases and J by 6 bases. Germline V CDR1 and CDR2: SGHTA, FQGNSA. This CDR3 region has 13 residues. CDR3 in DNA: TGTGCCAGCAGCCTGACTAGCCGCAATGAGCAGTTCTTC. This encodes CASSLTSRNEQFF.

This clonotype has a handful of counts. The chain links TRBV5-5 to TRBJ2-1, with TRBD2 matching 16 bases. Germline V gene data show CDR1 as SGHKS and CDR2 as YYEKEE (reference sequence). This CDR3 comprises 17 residues. Trimming at V came to 4 bases and at J to 8 bases, leaving 9 bases not matched to a gene. CDR3: CASSVGTSGRAWYEQFF. DNA for the CDR3: TGTGCCAGCAGCGTCGGGACTAGCGGGAGGGCCTGGTATGAGCAGTTCTTC.

This clonotype was seen only a few times. This rearrangement joins TRBV5-1 to TRBJ1-1, with 7 bases aligning to TRBD1. J was trimmed by 6 bases and V by 0 bases; bases with no gene match: 2. The CDR3 is 13 residues long. CDR1 is SGHRS and CDR2 is YFSETQ in the germline V gene. The CDR3 DNA reads as TGCGCCAGCAGCTTGGGACAGGGCGCTGAAGCTTTCTTT. Its protein product is CASSLGQGAEAFF.

The genes are TRBV7-6 and TRBJ2-3; D gene uncertain. This CDR3 contains 16 residues. Trimming removed 5 bases at V and 0 bases at J, with 15 bases between. Germline V gene lookup returns CDR1 SGHVS and CDR2 FNYEAQ. DNA for the CDR3: TGTGCCAGCAGCCCCCACCACACAGTTAGCACAGATACGCAGTATTTT. It translates to CASSPHHTVSTDTQYF.

This clonotype was recorded a few times. V is TRBV28 and J is TRBJ2-2, with TRBD1 identical over 7 bases. The J segment lost 1 base and the V segment lost 4 bases, leaving 6 bases of the junction unmatched. Germline V lookup: CDR1 MDHEN, CDR2 SYDVKM. The CDR3 is 16 amino acids. CDR3 DNA: TGTGCCAGCAGTTCTTGGACAGGAAAGAACACCGGGGAGCTGTTTTTT. Translated, it gives CASSSWTGKNTGELFF.

The CDR3 is CASSLVPGSFGDEQYF. CDR3 in DNA: TGTGCCAGCAGCTTAGTTCCAGGGTCTTTTGGCGACGAGCAGTACTTC. This chain links TRBV7-2 with TRBJ2-7; D might be TRBD1 (5 bases). Germline V lookup: CDR1 SGHTA, CDR2 FQGNSA. V was trimmed by 1 base and J by 5 bases, leaving 18 bases between them. This CDR3 has 16 residues.

Only a few counts were recorded for this clonotype. The chain carries TRBV6-2 or TRBV6-3 and TRBJ2-7; perhaps D is TRBD1 or TRBD2 (5 bases each). Trimming cost V 5 bases and J 1 base, with 15 bases left between them. In germline, CDR1 is MNHEY, CDR2 SVGEGT. The CDR3 contains 15 residues. This CDR3 reads CASSQSLGGSYEQYF. Written as DNA, the CDR3 is TGTGCCAGCAGTCAGAGTCTTGGGGGTTCCTACGAGCAGTACTTC.

The chain combines TRBV5-1 with TRBJ2-1; TRBD2 aligns across 10 bases. This CDR3 spans 15 amino acids. Germline CDR1 reads SGHRS; CDR2 reads YFSETQ. V gave up 1 base and J gave up 8 bases; unmatched junction bases: 6. CDR3 sequence: CASSLSLAGVYEQFF. In DNA form, the CDR3 reads TGCGCCAGCAGCTTGAGTCTAGCGGGGGTCTATGAGCAGTTCTTC.

The table lists this clonotype with a few counts. For the CDR3, the DNA is TGTGCCAGCAGTGAAGCGCTGAGTTACAATGAGCAGTTCTTC. The encoded protein is CASSEALSYNEQFF. The chain carries TRBV6-1 and TRBJ2-1; no clear D gene. Germline CDR1 reads MNHNS; CDR2 reads SASEGT. Trimming removed 0 bases from V and 4 bases from J, with 7 bases in between. CDR3 size: 14 residues.

The chain joins TRBV2 to TRBJ2-1; TRBD2 matches at 10 bases. Losses at the gene ends were 6 bases for V and 4 bases for J; bases not matched to a gene: 3. The CDR3 is made up of 14 amino acids. Looked up from germline, CDR1 is SNHLY and CDR2 is FYNNEI. CDR3: CASRWTSGYNEQFF. CDR3 sequence (DNA): TGTGCCAGCAGGTGGACTAGCGGATACAATGAGCAGTTCTTC.

V gene TRBV29-1 combines with J gene TRBJ2-7, with TRBD1 as a possible D gene (6 bases). V lost 5 bases, J lost 3 bases, and 14 bases lay in between. CDR1 and CDR2 from the germline V gene are SQVTM and ANQGSEA. The CDR3 totals 13 residues. CDR3 DNA sequence: TGCAGCGTTCGGCCAGGGGTCGACTACGAGCAGTACTTC. Protein product: CSVRPGVDYEQYF.

This clonotype was counted between two and nine times. The chain combines TRBV4-1 with TRBJ2-1; no reliable D call. CDR3 length: 17 residues. Trimming pared 1 base from V and 1 base from J, leaving 14 bases between. CDR1 and CDR2 from the germline V gene are MGHRA and YSYEKL. Here the CDR3 DNA reads TGCGCCAGCAGCCAAGGGTTTGTTTATCGTTCCTACAATGAGCAGTTCTTC. Translating gives CASSQGFVYRSYNEQFF.

This clonotype was observed a handful of times. The V gene is TRBV7-2, the J gene TRBJ2-7; TRBD2 matches at 7 bases. This CDR3 comprises 14 residues. CDR1 is SGHTA and CDR2 is FQGNSA in the germline V gene. Trimming took 5 bases from V and 4 from J; bases not matched to a gene: 8. The CDR3 region is CASSKGRAQYEQYF. The CDR3 DNA sequence: TGTGCCAGCAGCAAGGGGAGGGCCCAGTACGAGCAGTACTTC.

This clonotype turned up a few times. This rearrangement joins TRBV5-6 to TRBJ2-5; tentatively, D is TRBD1 or TRBD2 (5 bases each). CDR3 length: 14 residues. V was clipped by 2 bases and J by 6 bases, with 14 bases between them. Germline CDR1 and CDR2: SGHDT and YYEEEE. The DNA of the CDR3 is TGTGCCAGCAGCTTTGGGACGGTGGAAAAGACCCAGTACTTC. Its translation: CASSFGTVEKTQYF.

This chain joins TRBV28 and TRBJ2-5; unclear D gene. The CDR3 totals 15 residues. Trimming shortened V by 3 bases and J by 5 bases, and 16 bases separated the two germline ends. The V gene's germline CDR1 is MDHEN and CDR2 SYDVKM. The DNA of the CDR3 is TGTGCCAGCAGTTTGGACCCTCCGGCGCGCGAGACCCAGTACTTC. It yields the protein CASSLDPPARETQYF.

This clonotype appeared many times. This chain links TRBV5-1 with TRBJ2-5, with 11 bases aligning to TRBD1. CDR1 SGHRS and CDR2 YFSETQ come from the germline V gene. V shed 0 bases and J 4 bases; nucleotides not matched to a gene: 2. This CDR3 spans 15 amino acids. The CDR3 here is CASSLAGTGGETQYF. The CDR3 DNA is TGCGCCAGCAGCTTGGCCGGGACAGGGGGAGAGACCCAGTACTTC.

This clonotype was observed at least ten times. The chain uses TRBV28 and TRBJ2-4; weak D call: TRBD1 (6 bases). There are 14 residues in the CDR3. In germline, CDR1 is MDHEN, CDR2 SYDVKM. The V end was cut by 5 bases, the J end by 1 base, with 9 bases between. The CDR3 here is CASSLRGAKNIQYF. Here the CDR3 DNA reads TGTGCCAGCAGTCTTAGGGGGGCCAAAAACATTCAGTACTTC.

There are a few counts of this clonotype. The chain is built from TRBV20-1 and TRBJ1-1; D is possibly TRBD1 (5 bases). This CDR3 comprises 14 residues. Looked up from germline, CDR1 is DFQATT and CDR2 is SNEGSKA (reference sequence). V was cut by 3 bases and J by 9 bases, with 20 bases left in between. The CDR3 DNA reads as TGCAGTGCTAGTCTGGGGCGAGGGCTCTTCCAAGCTTTCTTT. This translates into CSASLGRGLFQAFF.

This sequence joins TRBV9 and TRBJ2-3, with 7 bases matching TRBD2. CDR1 is SGDLS, CDR2 YYNGEE, per germline. The CDR3 spans 12 residues. V trimming: 4 bases; J trimming: 15 bases; junction bases outside the gene matches: 11. CDR3 sequence: CASSTSSGPPYF. The CDR3 coding sequence is TGTGCCAGCAGCACCTCTAGCGGCCCCCCATATTTT.